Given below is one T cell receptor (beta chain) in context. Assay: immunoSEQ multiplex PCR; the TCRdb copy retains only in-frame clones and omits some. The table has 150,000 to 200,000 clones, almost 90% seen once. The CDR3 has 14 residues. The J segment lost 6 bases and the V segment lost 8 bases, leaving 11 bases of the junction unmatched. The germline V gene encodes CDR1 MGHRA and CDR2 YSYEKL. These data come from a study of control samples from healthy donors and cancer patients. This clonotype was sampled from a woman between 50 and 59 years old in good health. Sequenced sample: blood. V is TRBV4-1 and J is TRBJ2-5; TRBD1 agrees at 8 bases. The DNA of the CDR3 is TGCGCCAGCCGACAGGACAGGGTAGGGAAGACCCAGTACTTC. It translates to CASRQDRVGKTQYF.